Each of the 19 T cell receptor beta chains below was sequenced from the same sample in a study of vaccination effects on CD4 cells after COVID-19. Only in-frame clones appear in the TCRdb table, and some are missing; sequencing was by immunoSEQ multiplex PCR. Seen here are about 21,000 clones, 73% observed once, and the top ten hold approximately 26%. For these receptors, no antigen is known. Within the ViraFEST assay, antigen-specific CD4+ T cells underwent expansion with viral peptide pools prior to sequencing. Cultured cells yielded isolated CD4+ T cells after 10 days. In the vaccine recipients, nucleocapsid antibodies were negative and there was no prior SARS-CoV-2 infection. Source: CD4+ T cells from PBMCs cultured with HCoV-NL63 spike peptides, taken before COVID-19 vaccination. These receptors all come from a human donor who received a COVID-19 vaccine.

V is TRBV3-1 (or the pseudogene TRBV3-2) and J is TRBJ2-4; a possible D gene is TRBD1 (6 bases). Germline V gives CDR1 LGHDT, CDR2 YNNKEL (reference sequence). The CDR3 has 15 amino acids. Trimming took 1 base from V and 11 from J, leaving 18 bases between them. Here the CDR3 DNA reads TGTGCCAGCAGCCAAGGTGCGAAAGGAGGACAGTTTCAGTACTTC. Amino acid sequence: CASSQGAKGGQFQYF.

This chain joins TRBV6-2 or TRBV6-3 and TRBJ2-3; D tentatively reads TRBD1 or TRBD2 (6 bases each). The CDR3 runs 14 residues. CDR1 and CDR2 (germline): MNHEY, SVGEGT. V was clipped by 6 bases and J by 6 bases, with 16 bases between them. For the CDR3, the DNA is TGTGCCAGCAGCCCTCGACTAGGGGGGGATACGCAGTATTTT. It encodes CASSPRLGGDTQYF.

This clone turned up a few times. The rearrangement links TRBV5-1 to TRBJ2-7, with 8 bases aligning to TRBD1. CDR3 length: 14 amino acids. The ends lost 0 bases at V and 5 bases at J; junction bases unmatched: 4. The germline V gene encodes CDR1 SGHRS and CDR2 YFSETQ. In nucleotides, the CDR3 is TGCGCCAGCAGCTTGGCGGGGACAGGCAACGAGCAGTACTTC. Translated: CASSLAGTGNEQYF.

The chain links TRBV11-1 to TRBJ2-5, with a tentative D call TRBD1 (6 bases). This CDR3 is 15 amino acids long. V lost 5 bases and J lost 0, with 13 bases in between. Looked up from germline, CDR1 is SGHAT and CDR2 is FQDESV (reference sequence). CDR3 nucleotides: TGTGCCAGCAGCCGGGGACCAGGGGACCAAGAGACCCAGTACTTC. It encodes CASSRGPGDQETQYF.

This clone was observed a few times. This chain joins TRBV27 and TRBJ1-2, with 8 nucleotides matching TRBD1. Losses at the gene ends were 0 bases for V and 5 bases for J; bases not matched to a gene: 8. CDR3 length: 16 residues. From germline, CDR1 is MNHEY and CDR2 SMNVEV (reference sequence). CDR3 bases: TGTGCCAGCAGTTTATCGGGGCGACAGGGGCCTTATGGCTACACCTTC. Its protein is CASSLSGRQGPYGYTF.

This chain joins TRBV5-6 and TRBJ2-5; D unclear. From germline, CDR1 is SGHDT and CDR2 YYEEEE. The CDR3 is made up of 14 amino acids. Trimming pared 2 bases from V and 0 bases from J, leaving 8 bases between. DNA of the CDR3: TGTGCCAGCAGCTTCTTGCAGGACCAAGAGACCCAGTACTTC. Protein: CASSFLQDQETQYF.

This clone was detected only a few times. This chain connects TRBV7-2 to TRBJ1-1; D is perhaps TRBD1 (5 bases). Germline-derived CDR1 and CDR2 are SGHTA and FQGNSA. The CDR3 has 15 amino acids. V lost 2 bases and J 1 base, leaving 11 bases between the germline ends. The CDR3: CASSLTRTGNTEAFF. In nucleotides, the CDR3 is TGTGCCAGCAGCTTAACCCGTACAGGGAACACTGAAGCTTTCTTT.

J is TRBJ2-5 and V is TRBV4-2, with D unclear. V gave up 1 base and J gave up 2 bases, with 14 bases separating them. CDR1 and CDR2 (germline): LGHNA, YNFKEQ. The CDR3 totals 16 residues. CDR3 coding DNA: TGTGCCAGCAGCCAAGGGACCAACCCCCGGCAAGAGACCCAGTACTTC. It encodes CASSQGTNPRQETQYF.

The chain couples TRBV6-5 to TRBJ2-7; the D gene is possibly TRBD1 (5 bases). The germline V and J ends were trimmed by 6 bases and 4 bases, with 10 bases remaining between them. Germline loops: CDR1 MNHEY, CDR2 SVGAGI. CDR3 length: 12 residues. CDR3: CASRDTSYEQYF. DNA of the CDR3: TGTGCCAGCAGGGACACATCTTACGAGCAGTACTTC.

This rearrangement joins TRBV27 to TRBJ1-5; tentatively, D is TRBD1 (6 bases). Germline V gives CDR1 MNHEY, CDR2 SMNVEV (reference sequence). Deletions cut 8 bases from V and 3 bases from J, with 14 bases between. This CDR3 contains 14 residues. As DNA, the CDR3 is TGTGCCAGCGGGATGGCGGGGGCCAATCAGCCCCAGCATTTT. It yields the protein CASGMAGANQPQHF.

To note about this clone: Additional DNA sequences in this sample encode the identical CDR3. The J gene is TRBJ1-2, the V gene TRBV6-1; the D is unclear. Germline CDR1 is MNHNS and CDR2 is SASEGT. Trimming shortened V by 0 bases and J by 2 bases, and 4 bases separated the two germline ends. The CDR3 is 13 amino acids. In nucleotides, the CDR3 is TGTGCCAGCAGTGAAGCGGGGAACTATGGCTACACCTTC. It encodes CASSEAGNYGYTF.

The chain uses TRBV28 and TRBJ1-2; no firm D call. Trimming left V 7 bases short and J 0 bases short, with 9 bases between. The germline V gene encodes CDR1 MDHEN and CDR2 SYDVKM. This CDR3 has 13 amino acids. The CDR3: CASKTDTNYGYTF. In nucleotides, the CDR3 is TGTGCCAGCAAGACGGATACTAACTATGGCTACACCTTC.

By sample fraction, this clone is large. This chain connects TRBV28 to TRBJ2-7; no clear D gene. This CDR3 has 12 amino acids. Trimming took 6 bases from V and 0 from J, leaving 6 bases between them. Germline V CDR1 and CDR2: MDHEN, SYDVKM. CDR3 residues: CASSPSSYEQYF. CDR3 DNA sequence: TGTGCCAGCAGCCCTAGCTCCTACGAGCAGTACTTC.

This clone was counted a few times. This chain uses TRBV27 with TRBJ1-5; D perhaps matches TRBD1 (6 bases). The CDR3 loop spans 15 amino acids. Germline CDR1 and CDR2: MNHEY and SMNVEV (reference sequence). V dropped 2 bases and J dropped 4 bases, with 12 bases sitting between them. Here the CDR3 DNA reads TGTGCCAGCAGTTTAGCCGGACAGCCGAATCAGCCCCAGCATTTT. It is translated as CASSLAGQPNQPQHF.

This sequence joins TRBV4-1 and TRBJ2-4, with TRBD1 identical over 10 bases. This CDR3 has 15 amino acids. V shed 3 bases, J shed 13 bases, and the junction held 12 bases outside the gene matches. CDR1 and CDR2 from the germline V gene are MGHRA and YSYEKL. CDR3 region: CASSHKTGGGREQYF. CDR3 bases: TGCGCCAGCAGCCACAAGACAGGGGGCGGGCGGGAACAGTACTTC.

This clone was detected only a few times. The CDR3 DNA reads TGTGCCAGCTCACTAACGGAAGGGGGAGATGGCTACACCTTC. It yields the protein CASSLTEGGDGYTF. This chain joins TRBV18 and TRBJ1-2; tentatively, D is TRBD1 (6 bases). The CDR3 is 14 amino acids. V lost 4 bases and J lost 6, with 15 bases in between. Per germline, CDR1 KGHSH and CDR2 LQKENI.

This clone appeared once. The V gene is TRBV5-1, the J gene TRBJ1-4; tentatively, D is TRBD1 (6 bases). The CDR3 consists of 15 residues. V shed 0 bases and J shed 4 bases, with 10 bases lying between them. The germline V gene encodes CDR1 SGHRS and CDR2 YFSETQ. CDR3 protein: CASSLAGASNEKLFF. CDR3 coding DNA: TGCGCCAGCAGCTTGGCAGGGGCAAGTAATGAAAAACTGTTTTTT.

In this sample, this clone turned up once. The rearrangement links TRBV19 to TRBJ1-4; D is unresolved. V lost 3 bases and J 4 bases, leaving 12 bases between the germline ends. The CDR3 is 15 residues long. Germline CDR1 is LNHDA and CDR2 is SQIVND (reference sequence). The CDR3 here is CASSILSGNNEKLFF. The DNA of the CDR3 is TGTGCCAGTAGTATCCTCTCCGGGAATAATGAAAAACTGTTTTTT.

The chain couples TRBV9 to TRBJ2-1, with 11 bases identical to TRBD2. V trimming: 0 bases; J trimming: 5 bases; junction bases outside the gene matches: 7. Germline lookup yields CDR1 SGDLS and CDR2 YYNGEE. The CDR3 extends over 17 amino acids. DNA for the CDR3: TGTGCCAGCAGCGTAGCTTCAATGACTAGCGGGAACAATGAGCAGTTCTTC. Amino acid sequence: CASSVASMTSGNNEQFF.